The 28 T cell receptor beta chains presented below share a single source sample, sequenced in a study of T cells after yellow fever vaccination. TCRdb reprocessed the 5' RACE reads with MiXCR, giving one entry per CDR3 protein. The top ten hold 17% of the sample, which has 300,000 to 450,000 distinct CDR3 sequences, around 8.1% seen once. Sequencing used PBMCs, obtained roughly seven weeks after the first yellow fever vaccination. All receptors come from a man between 18 and 35 years old who received the YFV17D yellow fever vaccine.

This clonotype was counted between two and nine times. This rearrangement joins TRBV6-1 to TRBJ2-7, with a possible D match to TRBD1 (6 bases). V was cut by 6 bases and J by 2 bases, with 14 bases left in between. This CDR3 contains 14 residues. Germline assignment: CDR1 MNHNS and CDR2 SASEGT. The DNA for the CDR3 is TGTGCCAGCAGCCCCGGACAGCAACCCTACGAGCAGTACTTC. This sequence encodes CASSPGQQPYEQYF.

This clonotype was counted only a few times. The J gene is TRBJ2-1, the V gene TRBV7-2; D uncertain. There are 15 residues in the CDR3. The V end lost 5 bases, the J end lost 3 bases, and 14 bases lay between the germline ends. Per germline, CDR1 SGHTA and CDR2 FQGNSA. CDR3 coding DNA: TGTGCCAGCAGCCTAAGGTTCCGTTTCTACAATGAGCAGTTCTTC. Protein sequence: CASSLRFRFYNEQFF.

This clonotype came up a few times. This chain connects TRBV25-1 to TRBJ1-2; D is unclear. This CDR3 is built from 12 residues. Looked up from germline, CDR1 is MGHDK and CDR2 is SYGVNS. Trimming removed 5 bases from V and 5 bases from J, with 9 bases in between. CDR3 nucleotides: TGTGCCAGCAGTCCGGGATTTTATGGCTACACCTTC. Encoded protein: CASSPGFYGYTF.

This clonotype was picked up a small number of times. This rearrangement joins TRBV19 to TRBJ2-2; 9 positions agree with TRBD1. This CDR3 is built from 16 residues. Trimming at V came to 4 bases and at J to 6 bases, leaving 9 bases not matched to a gene. CDR1 is LNHDA, CDR2 SQIVND, per germline (reference sequence). The CDR3 DNA reads TGTGCCAGTAGTAGCCCCGACAGGGGGGACTCCGGGGAGCTGTTTTTT. This gives the protein CASSSPDRGDSGELFF.

This clonotype was observed a handful of times. V and J are TRBV11-2 and TRBJ2-5; a possible D gene is TRBD1 (6 bases). There are 14 residues in the CDR3. Deletions cut 5 bases from V and 0 bases from J, with 10 bases between. Germline V CDR1 and CDR2: SGHAT, FQNNGV. The DNA for the CDR3 is TGTGCCAGCAGCGAAGGACAGCACCAAGAGACCCAGTACTTC. This gives the protein CASSEGQHQETQYF.

The chain employs TRBV4-3 and TRBJ1-1; 7 bases are a match to TRBD1. Trimming removed 4 bases from V and 0 bases from J; junction bases left unmatched: 5. The CDR3 loop spans 15 amino acids. The germline V gene has CDR1 LGHNA and CDR2 YSLEER. CDR3 bases: TGCGCCAGCAGCCTGGGACAGCTCATGAACACTGAAGCTTTCTTT. It yields the protein CASSLGQLMNTEAFF.

This clonotype was seen only a few times. This chain links TRBV7-9 with TRBJ2-5; TRBD2 is a possible D gene (5 bases). The CDR3 contains 15 residues. Looked up from germline, CDR1 is SEHNR and CDR2 is FQNEAQ (reference sequence). The V end lost 0 bases, the J end lost 0 bases, and 8 bases lay between the germline ends. In nucleotides, the CDR3 is TGTGCCAGCAGCTTAGCCTTCGGGGACCAAGAGACCCAGTACTTC. It codes for CASSLAFGDQETQYF.

The chain carries TRBV5-6 and TRBJ2-5; D gene ambiguous. The germline V gene encodes CDR1 SGHDT and CDR2 YYEEEE. V gave up 0 bases and J gave up 13 bases, with 13 bases separating them. This CDR3 comprises 12 residues. The chain's CDR3 is CASSLAIGPAYF. CDR3 in DNA: TGTGCCAGCAGCTTGGCTATAGGGCCAGCGTACTTC.

The table lists this clonotype with a few counts. J is TRBJ2-7 and V is TRBV9; D not certain. Germline V gene lookup returns CDR1 SGDLS and CDR2 YYNGEE. This CDR3 is 15 amino acids long. V was clipped by 1 base and J by 2 bases, with 13 bases between them. The CDR3 here is CASSVREGKTYEQYV. Written as DNA, the CDR3 is TGTGCCAGCAGCGTACGAGAAGGGAAGACCTACGAGCAGTACGTC.

This clonotype was detected only a few times. V usage is TRBV7-9 and J usage is TRBJ1-2, with D perhaps matching TRBD1 (5 bases). From germline, CDR1 is SEHNR and CDR2 FQNEAQ (reference sequence). Trimming pared 7 bases from V and 5 bases from J, leaving 14 bases between. The CDR3 is made up of 13 amino acids. CDR3 residues: CASTRDEGYGYTF. The DNA of the CDR3 is TGTGCCAGCACCCGGGACGAGGGGTATGGCTACACCTTC.

This clonotype was seen at least ten times. The genes are TRBV27 and TRBJ1-1, with D perhaps TRBD1 (6 bases). The V end was cut by 6 bases, the J end by 1 base, with 24 bases between. In germline, CDR1 is MNHEY, CDR2 SMNVEV (reference sequence). The CDR3 extends over 18 amino acids. CDR3 loop: CASRKLGGGGGWNTEAFF. The CDR3 DNA sequence: TGTGCCAGCAGAAAACTAGGGGGGGGCGGGGGATGGAACACTGAAGCTTTCTTT.

This sequence joins TRBV5-4 and TRBJ2-3, with no clear D. This CDR3 has 13 residues. Germline assignment: CDR1 SGHNT and CDR2 YYREEE (reference sequence). The V end lost 2 bases, the J end lost 2 bases, and 6 bases lay between the germline ends. The CDR3 spells CASSFPITDTQYF. For the CDR3, the DNA is TGTGCCAGCAGCTTTCCGATCACAGATACGCAGTATTTT.

J is TRBJ1-3 and V is TRBV29-1; D is ambiguous. Trimming shortened V by 7 bases and J by 0 bases, and 16 bases separated the two germline ends. Looked up from germline, CDR1 is SQVTM and CDR2 is ANQGSEA. The CDR3 has 15 amino acids. Written as DNA, the CDR3 is TGCAGCGCCAAAAAGGACGTAAGCTCTGGAAACACCATATATTTT. Amino acids: CSAKKDVSSGNTIYF.

This chain links TRBV20-1 with TRBJ1-2; TRBD1 agrees at 8 bases. Germline values: CDR1 DFQATT, CDR2 SNEGSKA (reference sequence). This CDR3 has 15 amino acids. The V gene end was trimmed by 2 bases and the J gene end by 4 bases; junction bases not matched to a gene: 9. This CDR3 reads CSARRPGGVSYGYTF. The CDR3 nucleotides are TGCAGTGCTAGAAGGCCAGGGGGCGTTAGCTATGGCTACACCTTC.

This clonotype was observed a handful of times. The chain combines TRBV6-5 with TRBJ2-3, with D possibly TRBD1 on 6 matching bases. The CDR3 totals 15 residues. From germline, CDR1 is MNHEY and CDR2 SVGAGI. Trimming shortened V by 4 bases and J by 3 bases, and 14 bases separated the two germline ends. The CDR3 region has the DNA TGTGCCAGCAGTTCCAGTCACAGGGTGACAGATACGCAGTATTTT. It translates to CASSSSHRVTDTQYF.

The sample holds many counts of this clonotype. The rearrangement joins TRBV6-1 to TRBJ2-7, with 9 bases fitting TRBD1. The CDR3 has 14 amino acids. CDR1 and CDR2 (germline): MNHNS, SASEGT. Trimming cost V 6 bases and J 3 bases; bases outside gene matches: 6. CDR3 residues: CASRTPGQGYEQYF. The CDR3 nucleotides read TGTGCCAGCAGGACCCCGGGACAGGGCTACGAGCAGTACTTC.

The rearrangement links TRBV7-3 to TRBJ2-3; no definite D call. The CDR3 runs to 13 residues. V was trimmed by 1 base and J by 4 bases, leaving 6 bases between them. Germline CDR1 and CDR2: SGHTA and FQGTGA. CDR3: CASSLRQADTQYF. CDR3 DNA sequence: TGTGCCAGCAGCTTAAGGCAGGCAGATACGCAGTATTTT.

This clonotype has a handful of counts. V gene TRBV7-2 combines with J gene TRBJ1-5; the match to TRBD1 covers 10 bases. CDR1 is SGHTA, CDR2 FQGNSA, per germline. The V segment lost 6 bases and the J segment 7 bases; nucleotides outside the gene matches: 6. The CDR3 has 14 amino acids. The CDR3 sequence: CASSLAGQGQPQHF. As DNA, the CDR3 is TGTGCCAGCAGTCTGGCGGGACAGGGGCAGCCCCAGCATTTT. The variable domain in full, completed from reference TRBV7-2 and TRBJ1-5, reads GAGVSQSPSNKVTEKGKDVELRCDPISGHTALYWYRQSLGQGLEFLIYFQGNSAPDKSGLPSDRFSAERTGGSVSTLTIQRTQQEDSAVYLCASSLAGQGQPQHFGDGTRLSIL.

In its sample, this clonotype was seen a few times. The chain links TRBV12-3 or TRBV12-4 to TRBJ2-3, with 10 bases that match TRBD1. After removal of 5 bases from V and 3 bases from J, the junction contained 5 bases not matched to a gene. There are 15 residues in the CDR3. The CDR3 nucleotides read TGTGCCAGCAGTCGCGTGGACAGGGGGACAGATACGCAGTATTTT. Its translation is CASSRVDRGTDTQYF.

Concerning this clonotype itself: The junction and the germline gene differ at one end; a read error may be behind it. The chain links TRBV20-1 to TRBJ2-1, with D possibly being TRBD2 (6 bases). The CDR3 length is 16 residues. Per the germline V gene, CDR1 is DFQATT and CDR2 is SNEGSKA (reference sequence). The CDR3 spells CCARGIRRGDYNEQFF. The CDR3 coding sequence is TGCTGTGCTAGAGGGATACGGCGGGGAGACTACAATGAGCAGTTCTTC.

This sequence joins TRBV7-3 and TRBJ2-7; 7 nucleotides agree with TRBD2. The CDR3 sequence is 14 residues long. Germline lookup yields CDR1 SGHTA and CDR2 FQGTGA. The V and J ends lost 5 bases and 4 bases, in that order; junction bases with no gene match: 8. The CDR3 DNA follows: TGTGCCAGCAGCCCTAGCGGTGAGAGGTACGAGCAGTACTTC. This encodes CASSPSGERYEQYF. The full variable domain, in which reference TRBV7-3 and TRBJ2-7 provide the parts outside the CDR3, is GAGVSQTPSNKVTEKGKYVELRCDPISGHTALYWYRQSLGQGPEFLIYFQGTGAADDSGLPNDRFFAVRPEGSVSTLKIQRTERGDSAVYLCASSPSGERYEQYFGPGTRLTVT.

The V gene is TRBV11-1, the J gene TRBJ2-3; 12 nucleotides match TRBD2. Germline CDR1 is SGHAT and CDR2 is FQDESV (reference sequence). Unmatched junction bases numbered 8, after V lost 2 bases and J lost 2 bases. CDR3 length: 18 residues. In nucleotides, the CDR3 is TGTGCCAGCAGCTTAACGCTAGCGGGGGGGCTCTCCACAGATACGCAGTATTTT. This encodes CASSLTLAGGLSTDTQYF.

This chain links TRBV24-1 with TRBJ1-2; D is ambiguous. Germline lookup yields CDR1 KGHDR and CDR2 SFDVKD. The V end was cut by 4 bases, the J end by 4 bases, with 6 bases between. This CDR3 region has 12 residues. The CDR3 nucleotides are TGTGCCACCAGTGAAGGGAGCTATGGCTACACCTTC. Translating gives CATSEGSYGYTF.

The chain couples TRBV19 to TRBJ1-5, with D unclear. Germline loops: CDR1 LNHDA, CDR2 SQIVND (reference sequence). Between the trimmed V and J ends, which lost 3 bases and 4 bases, there was a span of 10 bases. The CDR3 is 14 residues long. For the CDR3, the DNA is TGTGCCAGTAGTATCGGCAGGCTTAATCAGCCCCAGCATTTT. It codes for CASSIGRLNQPQHF.

This clonotype was seen a handful of times. This rearrangement joins TRBV4-1 to TRBJ1-1; D is undetermined. Germline values: CDR1 MGHRA, CDR2 YSYEKL. V gave up 0 bases and J gave up 10 bases, with 12 bases separating them. CDR3 length equals 13 residues. Written as DNA, the CDR3 is TGCGCCAGCAGCCAAGATTCGCGGGTAGCAGCTTTCTTT. Protein product: CASSQDSRVAAFF.

This clonotype was found a few times. CDR3: CASSQDLIRLPGYTF. Written as DNA, the CDR3 is TGCGCCAGCAGCCAAGATCTCATCAGATTGCCTGGCTACACCTTC. The chain combines TRBV4-3 with TRBJ1-2; D unresolved. V was clipped by 0 bases and J by 7 bases, with 15 bases between them. Germline lookup yields CDR1 LGHNA and CDR2 YSLEER. The CDR3 sequence is 15 residues long.

This clonotype was observed a handful of times. The rearrangement links TRBV20-1 to TRBJ2-3, with a tentative D call TRBD1 (5 bases). V lost 3 bases and J 1 base, leaving 14 bases between the germline ends. The V gene's germline CDR1 is DFQATT and CDR2 SNEGSKA (reference sequence). The CDR3 sequence is 15 residues long. The CDR3 reads CSARVWGGGTDTQYF. CDR3 nucleotides: TGCAGTGCTAGGGTATGGGGCGGAGGCACAGATACGCAGTATTTT.

In its sample, this clonotype was seen a few times. The chain has TRBV20-1 and TRBJ1-1; D might be TRBD1 (5 bases). The ends were cut back, 1 base at V and 7 bases at J, with 19 bases in the middle. CDR3 size: 15 residues. Germline-derived CDR1 and CDR2 are DFQATT and SNEGSKA (reference sequence). The CDR3 nucleotides are TGCAGTGCTAGAGTCAGGGTTAGTTCTGGTGGTGAAGCTTTCTTT. This translates into CSARVRVSSGGEAFF.